The 16 T cell receptor beta chains in this list originate from one sample, sequenced in a study of response to subunit inactivated influenza vaccine. TCRdb reprocessed the RT-PCR reads via MiXCR and lists one record per CDR3 protein. The sample records about 780,000 distinct CDR3 sequences, around 20% being singletons. The sequencing here drew on PBMCs from blood, taken less than 6 days after vaccination. These TCRs come from a man aged 50 to 60 who received an inactivated influenza vaccine.

This clonotype was observed at least ten times. V is TRBV6-4 and J is TRBJ2-3; D is unresolved. Trimming removed 2 bases at V and 0 bases at J, with 9 bases between. Germline V CDR1 and CDR2: MRHNA, SNTAGT. This CDR3 comprises 15 residues. This CDR3 is CASSDGQASTDTQYF. The CDR3 coding sequence is TGTGCCAGCAGTGACGGTCAGGCCAGCACAGATACGCAGTATTTT.

V gene TRBV25-1 combines with J gene TRBJ2-3, with 9 bases identical to TRBD1. CDR1 MGHDK and CDR2 SYGVNS come from the germline V gene. The CDR3 contains 14 residues. V gave up 6 bases and J gave up 4 bases; unmatched junction bases: 5. The CDR3 is CASRKTGGADTQYF. CDR3 in DNA: TGTGCCAGCAGGAAAACAGGGGGCGCAGATACGCAGTATTTT.

This clonotype was observed at least ten times. The gene calls are TRBV7-2 and TRBJ2-3; 15 bases align to TRBD2. Looked up from germline, CDR1 is SGHTA and CDR2 is FQGNSA. Trimming removed 5 bases from V and 4 bases from J; junction bases left unmatched: 4. The CDR3 runs 16 residues. The DNA of the CDR3 is TGTGCCAGCAGCCCCGGACTAGCGGGAGGGGCAGATACGCAGTATTTT. It yields the protein CASSPGLAGGADTQYF.

The chain employs TRBV7-2 and TRBJ1-5; D ambiguous. Germline-derived CDR1 and CDR2 are SGHTA and FQGNSA. The V and J ends lost 2 bases and 2 bases respectively, with 10 bases between them. The CDR3 consists of 15 residues. This chain's CDR3 is CASSLNLWGNQPQHF. Here the CDR3 DNA reads TGTGCCAGCAGCTTAAATTTGTGGGGCAATCAGCCCCAGCATTTT.

The J gene is TRBJ1-5, the V gene TRBV7-2; TRBD1 might be the D (6 bases). Germline assignment: CDR1 SGHTA and CDR2 FQGNSA. Trimming removed 0 bases at V and 6 bases at J, with 9 bases between. The CDR3 spans 14 residues. CDR3 DNA: TGTGCCAGCAGCTTAGCGGGGGGCGGTCAGCCCCAGCATTTT. Protein: CASSLAGGGQPQHF.

This clonotype was counted between two and nine times. The chain employs TRBV11-2 and TRBJ2-1; 11 bases match TRBD2. V gave up 5 bases and J gave up 7 bases; unmatched junction bases: 7. This CDR3 spans 15 amino acids. CDR1 is SGHAT and CDR2 is FQNNGV in the germline V gene. In DNA, the CDR3 is TGTGCCAGCAGCATTAGCGGGGGGGCCTGGAATGAGCAGTTCTTC. This encodes CASSISGGAWNEQFF.

The V call is TRBV28, the J call TRBJ2-7, with a tentative D call TRBD2 (6 bases). CDR1 MDHEN and CDR2 SYDVKM come from the germline V gene. This CDR3 region has 14 residues. Trimming left V 5 bases short and J 3 bases short, with 14 bases between. This CDR3 is CASSPHSGLYEQYF. CDR3 sequence (DNA): TGTGCCAGCAGTCCACATTCGGGACTCTACGAGCAGTACTTC.

The chain uses TRBV10-3 and TRBJ1-2; D gene ambiguous. V lost 10 bases, J lost 3 bases, and 21 bases lay in between. The CDR3 is made up of 15 amino acids. Germline loops: CDR1 ENHRY, CDR2 SYGVKD. The DNA of the CDR3 is TGTGCCAGCAGCCCCCCGGTCGGGCGGTACTATGGCTACACCTTC. Translating gives CASSPPVGRYYGYTF.

V and J are TRBV12-3 or TRBV12-4 and TRBJ2-6; 8 bases fit TRBD1. This CDR3 comprises 15 residues. Trimming at V came to 7 bases and at J to 2 bases, leaving 4 bases not matched to a gene. In nucleotides, the CDR3 is TGTGCCAGCACAACGACAGGGGCTGGGGCCAACGTCCTGACTTTC. The encoded protein is CASTTTGAGANVLTF.

The genes are TRBV7-3 and TRBJ2-2, with D possibly matching TRBD2 (7 bases). The CDR3 is made up of 17 amino acids. The V gene's germline CDR1 is SGHTA and CDR2 FQGTGA. The ends were cut back, 1 base at V and 4 bases at J, with 16 bases in the middle. The CDR3 coding sequence is TGTGCCAGCAGCTTAAGTGCGGGGGCAGGACGCACCGGGGAGCTGTTTTTT. It encodes CASSLSAGAGRTGELFF.

The chain uses TRBV20-1 and TRBJ2-7; D is undetermined. CDR1 and CDR2 (germline): DFQATT, SNEGSKA (reference sequence). The CDR3 consists of 15 residues. With 0 bases removed from V and 5 bases from J, the gap between germline ends came to 17 bases. The chain's CDR3 is CSARDPSSSPHEQYF. DNA for the CDR3: TGCAGTGCTAGAGATCCCTCATCCAGTCCCCACGAGCAGTACTTC.

V and J are TRBV7-2 and TRBJ2-1, with TRBD2 matching 11 bases. Looked up from germline, CDR1 is SGHTA and CDR2 is FQGNSA. V was clipped by 1 base and J by 7 bases; unmatched bases: 6. This CDR3 has 16 residues. The CDR3 protein is CASSLVASGGWNEQFF. The CDR3 DNA is TGTGCCAGCAGCTTAGTAGCTAGCGGGGGGTGGAATGAGCAGTTCTTC.

This clonotype was detected only a few times. The rearrangement links TRBV20-1 to TRBJ1-2, with 11 bases identical to TRBD1. The V gene end was trimmed by 0 bases and the J gene end by 7 bases; junction bases not matched to a gene: 7. This CDR3 comprises 15 residues. The germline gives CDR1 DFQATT, CDR2 SNEGSKA (reference sequence). DNA of the CDR3: TGCAGTGCTAGAGACCCGGGACAGGGGGAGGGTGGCTACACCTTC. It translates to CSARDPGQGEGGYTF.

This chain connects TRBV20-1 to TRBJ2-5; D perhaps matches TRBD2 (5 bases). CDR1 and CDR2 from the germline V gene are DFQATT and SNEGSKA (reference sequence). The CDR3 covers 14 residues. The V end lost 1 base, the J end lost 9 bases, and 18 bases lay between the germline ends. This chain's CDR3 is CSARGSEGPQAQYF. As DNA, the CDR3 is TGCAGTGCTAGAGGCTCCGAGGGTCCTCAGGCCCAGTACTTC.

This clonotype came up a few times. CDR3 coding DNA: TGTGCCAGCTCACCGGGGACAGCCAGGGCCAACGTCCTGACTTTC. Translated: CASSPGTARANVLTF. J is TRBJ2-6 and V is TRBV18; 7 nucleotides agree with TRBD1. V dropped 3 bases and J dropped 5; count of bases not matched to a gene: 4. Per the germline V gene, CDR1 is KGHSH and CDR2 is LQKENI. The CDR3 extends over 15 amino acids.

The chain carries TRBV20-1 and TRBJ1-2; D unclear. Trimming left V 3 bases short and J 4 bases short, with 6 bases between. The germline gives CDR1 DFQATT, CDR2 SNEGSKA (reference sequence). The CDR3 runs 11 residues. This CDR3 is CSARGSYGYTF. The DNA for the CDR3 is TGCAGTGCTAGGGGTTCCTATGGCTACACCTTC.